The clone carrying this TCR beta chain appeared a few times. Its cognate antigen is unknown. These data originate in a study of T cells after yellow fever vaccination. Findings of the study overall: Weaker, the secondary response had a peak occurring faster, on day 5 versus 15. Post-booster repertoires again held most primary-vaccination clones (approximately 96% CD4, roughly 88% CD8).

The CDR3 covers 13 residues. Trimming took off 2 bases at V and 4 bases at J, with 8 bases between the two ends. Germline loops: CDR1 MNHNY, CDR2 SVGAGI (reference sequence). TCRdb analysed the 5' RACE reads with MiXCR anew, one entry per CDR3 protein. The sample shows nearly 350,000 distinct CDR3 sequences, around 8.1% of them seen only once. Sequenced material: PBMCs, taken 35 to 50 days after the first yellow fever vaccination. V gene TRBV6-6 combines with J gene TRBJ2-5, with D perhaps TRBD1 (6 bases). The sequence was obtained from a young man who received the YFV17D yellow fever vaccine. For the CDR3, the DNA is TGTGCCAGCAGTTACGAGGGGGTAGAGACCCAGTACTTC. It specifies CASSYEGVETQYF.